The 25 T cell receptor beta chains below all came from one sample that was sequenced in a study of beta chain features in type 1 diabetes. The sequenced template was cDNA made from the entire isolated RNA. Measured with immunoSEQ multiplex PCR; TCRdb has only the in-frame clones, and not every one. In the table there are roughly 400,000 clones, approximately 15% of which are singletons. The sequenced material came from naive CD4+ T cells from blood. These receptors were obtained from a man aged 30 to 45 in good health.

The chain couples TRBV18 to TRBJ2-5; 7 bases match TRBD1. Germline V CDR1 and CDR2: KGHSH, LQKENI. This CDR3 is built from 12 residues. V dropped 3 bases and J dropped 7; count of bases not matched to a gene: 2. For the CDR3, the DNA is TGTGCCAGCTCACCGGCAGGGGGGACCCAGTACTTC. It translates to CASSPAGGTQYF.

The rearrangement links TRBV29-1 to TRBJ2-5; 9 bases match TRBD2. Unmatched junction bases numbered 1, after V lost 4 bases and J lost 4 bases. Germline CDR1 reads SQVTM; CDR2 reads ANQGSEA. The CDR3 consists of 12 residues. The DNA of the CDR3 is TGCAGCGTTGGACTAGCGGCAGAGACCCAGTACTTC. Its protein is CSVGLAAETQYF.

This sequence joins TRBV7-3 and TRBJ2-7; no clear D. The CDR3 extends over 12 amino acids. In germline, CDR1 is SGHTA, CDR2 FQGTGA. V gave up 6 bases and J gave up 4 bases, with 10 bases separating them. This chain's CDR3 is CASRFAPYEQYV. The CDR3 nucleotides read TGTGCCAGCAGATTTGCACCTTACGAGCAGTACGTC.

The chain uses TRBV11-2 and TRBJ1-6; D perhaps matches TRBD1 (5 bases). CDR1 SGHAT and CDR2 FQNNGV come from the germline V gene. The CDR3 spans 14 residues. V was shortened by 11 bases and J by 8 bases, with 19 bases between the two germline ends. CDR3 in DNA: TGTGCCGGATCCATCGGGGGACGGGATTCACCCCTCCACTTT. This translates into CAGSIGGRDSPLHF.

The rearrangement links TRBV6-1 to TRBJ2-1; 7 positions agree with TRBD1. The junction had 7 bases not matched to a gene; V was cut back by 6 bases and J by 8 bases. Germline loops: CDR1 MNHNS, CDR2 SASEGT. The CDR3 consists of 13 residues. CDR3 region: CASRTGYWDEQFF. DNA for the CDR3: TGTGCCAGCAGGACAGGGTATTGGGATGAGCAGTTCTTC.

A few counts support this clone. The rearrangement links TRBV2 to TRBJ1-5; D uncertain. Germline loops: CDR1 SNHLY, CDR2 FYNNEI. The CDR3 is 14 amino acids. The ends were cut back, 1 base at V and 6 bases at J, with 10 bases in the middle. DNA for the CDR3: TGTGCCAGCAGTGAAGTCCTGGGGAGTCAGCCCCAGCATTTT. Translated, it gives CASSEVLGSQPQHF. Full variable domain (outside the CDR3, taken from reference TRBV2 and TRBJ1-5): EPEVTQTPSHQVTQMGQEVILRCVPISNHLYFYWYRQILGQKVEFLVSFYNNEISEKSEIFDDQFSVERPDGSNFTLKIRSTKLEDSAMYFCASSEVLGSQPQHFGDGTRLSIL.

This chain connects TRBV9 to TRBJ2-6; the D is unclear. The CDR3 contains 17 residues. Trimming removed 0 bases from V and 1 base from J, with 11 bases in between. Germline CDR1 SGDLS, CDR2 YYNGEE. CDR3: CASSVDLTVSGANVLTF. CDR3 nucleotide sequence: TGTGCCAGCAGCGTAGATTTAACGGTGTCTGGGGCCAACGTCCTGACTTTC. The whole variable domain, filled in from reference TRBV9 and TRBJ2-6, reads DSGVTQTPKHLITATGQRVTLRCSPRSGDLSVYWYQQSLDQGLQFLIQYYNGEERAKGNILERFSAQQFPDLHSELNLSSLELGDSALYFCASSVDLTVSGANVLTFGAGSRLTVL.

This clone was counted between two and nine times. The genes are TRBV10-3 and TRBJ2-2, with D perhaps matching TRBD1 (5 bases). CDR1 ENHRY and CDR2 SYGVKD come from the germline V gene. V was pared by 4 bases and J by 9 bases, with 15 bases between. The CDR3 runs to 14 residues. In DNA form, the CDR3 reads TGTGCCATCAGTGGAGATCAGGGTCGCTGGGAGCTGTTTTTT. Its protein product is CAISGDQGRWELFF.

This clone was observed a handful of times. This chain uses TRBV7-9 with TRBJ1-4; D gene ambiguous. Trimming removed 6 bases from V and 8 bases from J, with 16 bases in between. Per the germline V gene, CDR1 is SEHNR and CDR2 is FQNEAQ (reference sequence). This CDR3 has 14 residues. DNA for the CDR3: TGTGCCAGCAGGTCAAACATTCCGGGGGAAAAACTGTTTTTT. Translation gives CASRSNIPGEKLFF.

This chain uses TRBV9 with TRBJ1-2; maybe TRBD1 (6 bases). Germline loops: CDR1 SGDLS, CDR2 YYNGEE. V dropped 0 bases and J dropped 2 bases, with 11 bases sitting between them. The CDR3 spans 15 residues. The CDR3 sequence is CASSVEPGENYGYTF. CDR3 nucleotides: TGTGCCAGCAGCGTAGAGCCAGGGGAAAACTATGGCTACACCTTC.

This clone was observed a handful of times. This chain connects TRBV5-6 to TRBJ1-2; D unresolved. The CDR3 contains 13 residues. The germline V gene has CDR1 SGHDT and CDR2 YYEEEE. CDR3 coding DNA: TGTGCTACCCGGCCCCTTGTGGGGTATGGCTACACCTTC. Amino acids: CATRPLVGYGYTF.

V usage is TRBV7-2 and J usage is TRBJ2-7; TRBD2 might be the D (5 bases). Trimming removed 5 bases at V and 6 bases at J, with 11 bases between. CDR1 SGHTA and CDR2 FQGNSA come from the germline V gene. CDR3 length equals 12 residues. The CDR3 sequence: CASSTSSGEQYF. CDR3 DNA: TGTGCCAGCAGCACCTCAAGCGGCGAGCAGTACTTC.

The chain has TRBV9 and TRBJ2-3; D is uncertain. CDR1 and CDR2 from the germline V gene are SGDLS and YYNGEE. This CDR3 contains 15 residues. Trimming cost V 4 bases and J 2 bases, with 14 bases left between them. CDR3 region: CASSLSALHTDTQYF. The CDR3 DNA sequence: TGTGCCAGCAGCCTGTCCGCCCTTCACACAGATACGCAGTATTTT.

On this clone itself: The same CDR3 arises from other DNA sequences in this sample as well. The chain couples TRBV5-1 to TRBJ2-5; no clear D. The CDR3 totals 12 residues. Trimming left V 4 bases short and J 1 base short, with 5 bases between. Germline V gene lookup returns CDR1 SGHRS and CDR2 YFSETQ. The CDR3 protein is CASSLGQETQYF. The CDR3 bases are TGCGCCAGCAGCCTGGGCCAAGAGACCCAGTACTTC. Full variable domain (outside the CDR3, taken from reference TRBV5-1 and TRBJ2-5): KAGVTQTPRYLIKTRGQQVTLSCSPISGHRSVSWYQQTPGQGLQFLFEYFSETQRNKGNFPGRFSGRQFSNSRSEMNVSTLELGDSALYLCASSLGQETQYFGPGTRLLVL.

The V call is TRBV29-1, the J call TRBJ2-5, with D possibly TRBD2 on 5 matching bases. V was shortened by 6 bases and J by 5 bases, with 19 bases between the two germline ends. Germline V gene data show CDR1 as SQVTM and CDR2 as ANQGSEA. This CDR3 spans 14 amino acids. As DNA, the CDR3 is TGCAGCGTCCTTCCGGGAACGCAGGCGGAGACCCAGTACTTC. Amino acid sequence: CSVLPGTQAETQYF.

Only a few counts were recorded for this clone. The chain links TRBV11-2 to TRBJ2-1; 14 positions match TRBD2. With V trimmed by 4 bases and J by 8 bases, 7 bases remained unmatched. The CDR3 is made up of 16 amino acids. From germline, CDR1 is SGHAT and CDR2 FQNNGV. CDR3 region: CASSSWTSGRFDEQFF. In DNA form, the CDR3 reads TGTGCCAGCAGCTCTTGGACTAGCGGGAGGTTCGATGAGCAGTTCTTC.

This clone has a handful of counts. The chain recombines TRBV18 with TRBJ2-6; TRBD1 matches 9 bases. The CDR3 spans 18 residues. V shed 3 bases and J 2 bases; nucleotides not matched to a gene: 8. The germline CDR1 and CDR2 sequences are KGHSH and LQKENI. The CDR3 here is CASSPRDRVAPGANVLTF. CDR3 DNA: TGTGCCAGCTCACCGAGGGACAGGGTCGCTCCTGGGGCCAACGTCCTGACTTTC.

This rearrangement joins TRBV7-9 to TRBJ1-4, with no clear D. Germline V gene lookup returns CDR1 SEHNR and CDR2 FQNEAQ (reference sequence). V was pared by 1 base and J by 7 bases, with 4 bases between. The CDR3 loop spans 12 amino acids. CDR3 bases: TGTGCCAGCAGCTTAGAAACTGAAAAACTGTTTTTT. Residues: CASSLETEKLFF. The full variable domain, its missing parts supplied by reference TRBV7-9 and TRBJ1-4, is DTGVSQNPRHKITKRGQNVTFRCDPISEHNRLYWYRQTLGQGPEFLTYFQNEAQLEKSRLLSDRFSAERPKGSFSTLEIQRTEQGDSAMYLCASSLETEKLFFGSGTQLSVL.

The rearrangement links TRBV10-3 to TRBJ2-3; D is undetermined. V gave up 3 bases and J gave up 2 bases, with 12 bases separating them. This CDR3 region has 15 residues. From germline, CDR1 is ENHRY and CDR2 SYGVKD. CDR3 in amino acids: CAISDRVAHTDTQYF. For the CDR3, the DNA is TGTGCCATCAGTGACCGTGTGGCCCACACAGATACGCAGTATTTT.

The chain employs TRBV7-2 and TRBJ1-2; no firm D call. Looked up from germline, CDR1 is SGHTA and CDR2 is FQGNSA. The CDR3 consists of 12 residues. V was clipped by 3 bases and J by 2 bases, with 4 bases between them. The CDR3 spells CASSFSNYGYTF. The CDR3 bases are TGTGCCAGCAGCTTTTCGAACTATGGCTACACCTTC.

This clone was picked up a small number of times. Different DNA sequences within this sample yield the same CDR3. The chain couples TRBV4-1 to TRBJ2-1; TRBD2 aligns across 7 bases. In germline, CDR1 is MGHRA, CDR2 YSYEKL. The CDR3 extends over 15 amino acids. The J segment lost 4 bases and the V segment lost 3 bases, leaving 6 bases of the junction unmatched. The CDR3 region is CASSQAGGSYNEQFF. In DNA, the CDR3 is TGCGCCAGCAGCCAGGCTGGCGGGAGTTACAATGAGCAGTTCTTC.

The rearrangement uses TRBV14 and TRBJ2-7; 11 bases are a match to TRBD1. The germline CDR1 and CDR2 sequences are SGHDN and FVKESK. The CDR3 extends over 16 amino acids. V gave up 4 bases and J gave up 4 bases; unmatched junction bases: 9. CDR3 DNA: TGTGCCAGCAGCCCTACTTTTGGACAGGGGGCTTACGAGCAGTACGTC. Its protein is CASSPTFGQGAYEQYV.

The CDR3 DNA reads as TGTGCCAGCAGCCAAACGACGGTGTCGAATCAGCCCCAGCATTTT. Protein sequence: CASSQTTVSNQPQHF. V is TRBV2 and J is TRBJ1-5, with D uncertain. The V gene lost 6 bases and the J gene lost 4 bases, with 16 bases spanning the gap. The CDR3 is 15 residues long. The germline gives CDR1 SNHLY, CDR2 FYNNEI.

This clone was seen more than once but under ten times. The DNA of the CDR3 is TGTGCCAGCAGCTTCCCAGTTAGCACAGATACGCAGTATTTT. Translated: CASSFPVSTDTQYF. V and J are TRBV5-4 and TRBJ2-3; D remains unclear. With 2 bases removed from V and 0 bases from J, the gap between germline ends came to 7 bases. The CDR3 is made up of 14 amino acids. CDR1 is SGHNT, CDR2 YYREEE, per germline (reference sequence).

The chain carries TRBV29-1 and TRBJ1-5; 9 positions match TRBD1. V was pared by 4 bases and J by 7 bases, with 5 bases of the junction left unmatched. This CDR3 spans 13 amino acids. Germline CDR1 reads SQVTM; CDR2 reads ANQGSEA. The CDR3, as DNA: TGCAGCGTTGTATTAGGGACAGGGCAGCCCCAGCATTTT. It specifies CSVVLGTGQPQHF.